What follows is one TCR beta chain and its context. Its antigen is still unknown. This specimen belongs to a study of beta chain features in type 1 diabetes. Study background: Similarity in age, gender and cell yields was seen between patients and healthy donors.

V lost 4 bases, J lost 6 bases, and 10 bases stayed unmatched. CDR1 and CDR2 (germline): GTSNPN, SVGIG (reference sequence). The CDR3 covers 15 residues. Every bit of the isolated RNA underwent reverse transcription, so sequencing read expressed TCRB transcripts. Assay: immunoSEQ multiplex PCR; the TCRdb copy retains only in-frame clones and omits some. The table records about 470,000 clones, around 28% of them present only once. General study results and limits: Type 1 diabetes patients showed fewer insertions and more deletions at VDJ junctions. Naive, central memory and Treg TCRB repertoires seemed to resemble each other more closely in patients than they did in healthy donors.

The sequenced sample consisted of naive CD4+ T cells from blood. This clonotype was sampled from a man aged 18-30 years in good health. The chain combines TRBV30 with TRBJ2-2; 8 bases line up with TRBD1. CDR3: CAWTPETGDSGELFF. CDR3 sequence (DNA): TGTGCCTGGACCCCAGAGACAGGGGATTCCGGGGAGCTGTTTTTT.